The 11 T cell receptor beta chains below come from one sample, sequenced in a study of T cell repertoires in cytomegalovirus infection. MiXCR, run by TCRdb on the reads, gives a single entry per CDR3 protein. Here the sample spans hundreds of thousands of distinct CDR3 sequences, approximately 34% being singletons. The sequenced sample consisted of PBMCs. The receptors derive from a human donor in good health (CMV status not recorded). Some clones in this sample may be carry-over from other donors' samples.

This clonotype was recorded a few times. This chain connects TRBV15 to TRBJ2-2; no clear D gene. V gave up 0 bases and J gave up 11 bases, with 16 bases separating them. Germline V gives CDR1 LNHNV, CDR2 YYDKDF (reference sequence). The CDR3 has 15 residues. The CDR3 protein is CATSRDKGKQFELFF. In DNA form, the CDR3 reads TGTGCCACCAGCAGAGATAAAGGGAAGCAATTTGAGCTGTTTTTT.

Worth noting for this clonotype: Lacking the conserved final phenylalanine or tryptophan, this CDR3 likely reflects a read error. The V and J genes are TRBV12-3 or TRBV12-4 and TRBJ1-2; TRBD1 might be the D (5 bases). The CDR3 length is 14 residues. V was clipped by 5 bases and J by 4 bases, with 14 bases between them. CDR3 amino acids: CASSRHGTSYGYTL. For the CDR3, the DNA is TGTGCCAGCAGTAGACACGGGACGAGCTATGGCTACACCTTA.

This clonotype was detected only a few times. This chain joins TRBV25-1 and TRBJ1-4; D might be TRBD1 (5 bases). This CDR3 has 15 residues. Trimming shortened V by 6 bases and J by 3 bases, and 14 bases separated the two germline ends. From germline, CDR1 is MGHDK and CDR2 SYGVNS. This CDR3 reads CASRETLGANEKLFF. For the CDR3, the DNA is TGTGCCAGCAGAGAGACCCTGGGGGCTAATGAAAAACTGTTTTTT.

This chain links TRBV28 with TRBJ2-2, with D possibly TRBD1 on 6 matching bases. V dropped 4 bases and J dropped 6 bases, with 18 bases sitting between them. Germline loops: CDR1 MDHEN, CDR2 SYDVKM. CDR3 length: 16 residues. The CDR3 loop is CASSWLGTSLPGELFF. The CDR3 nucleotides read TGTGCCAGCAGTTGGCTAGGGACATCCCTCCCCGGGGAGCTGTTTTTT.

The rearrangement joins TRBV20-1 to TRBJ1-2; the match to TRBD1 covers 7 bases. CDR1 is DFQATT, CDR2 SNEGSKA, per germline (reference sequence). The CDR3 length is 15 residues. V was pared by 4 bases and J by 0 bases, with 8 bases of the junction left unmatched. In DNA, the CDR3 is TGCAGTGCTACCCGGACAGGCGCCCCTAACTATGGCTACACCTTC. Its protein is CSATRTGAPNYGYTF.

In its sample, this clonotype was seen many times. V and J are TRBV7-2 and TRBJ2-2; TRBD1 might be the D (6 bases). The length of the CDR3 is 14 residues. V lost 11 bases and J lost 2, with 15 bases in between. The germline V gene has CDR1 SGHTA and CDR2 FQGNSA. The CDR3 loop is CAQGQKFNTGELFF. CDR3 DNA sequence: TGTGCCCAGGGGCAGAAATTTAACACCGGGGAGCTGTTTTTT.

This clonotype has only a few counts. The chain uses TRBV7-2 and TRBJ2-3; 7 nucleotides agree with TRBD2. This CDR3 is built from 16 residues. Germline CDR1 is SGHTA and CDR2 is FQGNSA. The J segment lost 2 bases and the V segment lost 5 bases, leaving 10 bases of the junction unmatched. DNA for the CDR3: TGTGCCAGCAGCCTAAGCGCCGGGACTATCACAGATACGCAGTATTTT. Its translation: CASSLSAGTITDTQYF.

A few counts support this clonotype. The rearrangement links TRBV11-2 to TRBJ1-1; 7 bases align to TRBD1. CDR1 and CDR2 (germline): SGHAT, FQNNGV. The CDR3 runs 12 residues. V lost 6 bases to trimming and J lost 8 bases; unmatched junction nucleotides: 6. The CDR3 loop is CASRRGQGEAFF. The DNA of the CDR3 is TGTGCCAGCAGGAGGGGGCAGGGAGAAGCTTTCTTT.

The rearrangement links TRBV4-2 to TRBJ2-5, with TRBD2 matching 13 bases. V gave up 4 bases and J gave up 2 bases; unmatched junction bases: 4. The germline V gene has CDR1 LGHNA and CDR2 YNFKEQ. CDR3 length: 16 amino acids. This chain's CDR3 is CASSRGTSGAQETQYF. The CDR3 coding sequence is TGTGCCAGCAGCCGGGGGACTAGCGGGGCTCAAGAGACCCAGTACTTC.

The gene calls are TRBV6-5 and TRBJ2-1, with TRBD1 matching over 7 bases. From germline, CDR1 is MNHEY and CDR2 SVGAGI. The CDR3 spans 15 residues. Losses at the gene ends were 2 bases for V and 3 bases for J; bases not matched to a gene: 4. CDR3 residues: CASSYGTANYNEQFF. CDR3 nucleotide sequence: TGTGCCAGCAGTTACGGGACAGCTAACTACAATGAGCAGTTCTTC.

In this sample, this clonotype turned up a few times. This rearrangement joins TRBV28 to TRBJ1-1; a weak D match, TRBD1 (6 bases). The germline V gene has CDR1 MDHEN and CDR2 SYDVKM. The CDR3 contains 18 residues. The V end was cut by 4 bases, the J end by 4 bases, with 25 bases between. CDR3 DNA sequence: TGTGCCAGCAGTTCATATCCCCGCCTTACAGGGAGCGGCACTGAAGCTTTCTTT. This translates into CASSSYPRLTGSGTEAFF.